This section outlines one TCR beta chain sequence together with its context. Its antigen is currently unknown. The TCR beta profiling, which covered VDJ combination and CDR3 sequence, was carried out using genomic DNA as the template. TCRdb passed the reads through MiXCR, listing each CDR3 protein once. Among 100,000 to 150,000 distinct CDR3 sequences listed, about 46% were seen once. The data stem from a study of CD8+CD57+ T cells in acquired aplastic anemia. Study-level results: Patients showed no significant difference from controls in CD8+ Simpson's diversity.

Trimming shortened V by 2 bases and J by 4 bases, and 12 bases separated the two germline ends. Germline assignment: CDR1 SGHAT and CDR2 FQNNGV. The CDR3 runs to 14 residues. This clonotype was sampled from a human donor in good health, serving as a control. The source material was sorted CD4+, CD8+, or CD8+CD57+ T cells (not recorded which) from PBMCs. J is TRBJ2-7 and V is TRBV11-2, with D perhaps TRBD2 (5 bases). In nucleotides, the CDR3 is TGTGCCAGCAGCTTATTAGCTGGAGGATACGAGCAGTACTTC. It codes for CASSLLAGGYEQYF.